This record looks at one T cell receptor (beta chain) sequence and its context. The sample is drawn from a study of blood T cell repertoires in COVID-19. Study in general: Nucleic acid was either cDNA or gDNA, and it came from T cells, B-cell-depleted T cells, or PBMCs.

Generated by immunoSEQ multiplex PCR, the TCRdb table keeps only in-frame clones and is missing some. Of some 250,000 clones in the sample, roughly four fifths are singletons; the top ten hold over 7.5%. Per germline, CDR1 SGHVS and CDR2 FQNEAQ. CDR3 length equals 15 residues. With 5 bases clipped from V and 5 bases from J, the junction kept 9 bases outside the gene matches. Sequences were obtained from peripheral blood. This chain links TRBV7-8 with TRBJ2-7; TRBD1 agrees at 10 bases. The receptor comes from an elderly woman with acute or convalescent COVID-19. CDR3 sequence reads: CASSPRDRGSNEQYF. Here the CDR3 DNA reads TGTGCCAGCAGCCCCCGGGACAGGGGTTCAAACGAGCAGTACTTC.